This T cell receptor beta chain emerged from a study of CD8 T cells in ankylosing spondylitis. Regarding the study as a whole: A TCR beta motif of fewer than ten highly homologous variants seemed to mark ankylosing spondylitis blood. In the blood and synovial fluid of reactive arthritis, some motif variants had been previously reported.

This CDR3 comprises 18 residues. The V end lost 6 bases, the J end lost 3 bases, and 23 bases lay between the germline ends. Comment on this clonotype: Its antigen remains unidentified.

TCRdb used MiXCR to reprocess the 5' RACE reads, holding one entry per CDR3 protein. Among approximately 150,000 distinct CDR3 sequences, 40% to 50% were seen once, and the ten largest hold over 12%. This clonotype was obtained from a male donor with ankylosing spondylitis. The chain employs TRBV12-3 or TRBV12-4 and TRBJ2-2; D possibly corresponds to TRBD1 (5 bases). Sequenced input: synovial fluid, either unsorted or a sorted T cell fraction (not recorded which). The CDR3 DNA is TGTGCCAGCAGCCCACCGGTCGTTTGGGGCAGCTACACCGGGGAGCTGTTTTTT. This codes for CASSPPVVWGSYTGELFF.